This T cell receptor (beta chain) was captured by sequencing in a study of blood T cell repertoires in COVID-19. About the research overall: Material from acute and convalescent COVID-19 was sourced from the United States, Italy and Spain. PBMCs, B-cell-depleted T cells, or T cells were the source of the cDNA or gDNA that made up the material.

The germline V and J ends were trimmed by 7 bases and 0 bases, with 11 bases remaining between them. CDR1 is SNHLY, CDR2 FYNNEI, per germline. The CDR3 runs to 14 residues. Source study methods: Reference gene primers were amplified, and this amplification served to estimate nucleated cell counts. TCRdb's table, derived via immunoSEQ multiplex PCR, lists solely in-frame clones and lacks some. Clonal size and the V and J genes are those of that table, whereas D and trimming came from the DNA. The sample has 200,000 to 300,000 clones; 70% to 85% are singletons. The receptor's source is a man aged 40-49 years who had recovered from COVID-19. The chain employs TRBV2 and TRBJ2-3, with D maybe TRBD1 (5 bases). Sample: peripheral blood. In DNA, the CDR3 is TGTGCCAGCAAGGTGACAGATAGCACAGATACGCAGTATTTT. Translated, it gives CASKVTDSTDTQYF.